This T cell receptor beta chain appears in the sequencing data of a study of identical twins. There are a few counts of this clonotype. What it binds is unknown. CDR3 length: 14 amino acids. The ends were cut back, 7 bases at V and 8 bases at J, with 18 bases in the middle. Germline lookup yields CDR1 SGHTA and CDR2 FQGNSA. Study-wide points: The study found that models underestimated out-of-frame TCR alpha sharing in monozygotic twins. Alpha sequences out of frame and shared by twins had excess low generation probability.

In TCRdb, the 5' RACE reads were re-called with MiXCR into one record per CDR3 protein. The table lists more than 200,000 distinct CDR3 sequences, less than 9.5% of them singletons. Everyone who donated was a healthy Caucasian. The sample was memory (CD45RO+) T cells sorted from blood. The TCR comes from a woman between 18 and 29 years old in good health. V usage is TRBV7-2 and J usage is TRBJ2-1; D is uncertain. The CDR3, as DNA: TGTGCCAGCACCCCCCCAGGACCCCCCGATGAGCAGTTCTTC. Translated: CASTPPGPPDEQFF.